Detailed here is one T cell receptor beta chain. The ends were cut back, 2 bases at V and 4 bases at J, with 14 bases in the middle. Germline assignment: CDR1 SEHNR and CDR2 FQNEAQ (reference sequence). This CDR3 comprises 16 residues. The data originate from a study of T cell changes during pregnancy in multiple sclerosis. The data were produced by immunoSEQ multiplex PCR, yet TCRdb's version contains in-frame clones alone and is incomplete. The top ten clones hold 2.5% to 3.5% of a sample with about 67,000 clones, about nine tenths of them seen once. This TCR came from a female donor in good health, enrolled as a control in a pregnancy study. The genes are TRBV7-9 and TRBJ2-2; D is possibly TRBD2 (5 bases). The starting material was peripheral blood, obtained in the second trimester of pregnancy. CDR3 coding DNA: TGTGCCAGCAGCTTACAGCGGACTGGGTCCACCGGGGAGCTGTTTTTT. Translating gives CASSLQRTGSTGELFF.